Listed here are 21 T cell receptor beta chains from one sample, sequenced in a study of OX40 agonist ivuxolimab in advanced cancers. Profiling relied on immunoSEQ multiplex PCR, and the TCRdb table lists in-frame clones only, not all of them. The data hold about 21,000 clones, with around four fifths observed a single time. This specimen was CD4+ or CD8+ T cells sorted from blood, taken in a trial of the OX40 agonist ivuxolimab. Receptors were obtained from an adult with an advanced solid tumor such as melanoma, head and neck, liver or kidney cancer.

The rearrangement uses TRBV7-8 and TRBJ2-2; possible D gene TRBD1, 6 bases. The CDR3 sequence is 14 residues long. The germline CDR1 and CDR2 sequences are SGHVS and FQNEAQ. Trimming cost V 4 bases and J 5 bases, with 11 bases left between them. CDR3 sequence (DNA): TGTGCCAGCAGCTGGTCAGGGGAAACCGGGGAGCTGTTTTTT. This encodes CASSWSGETGELFF.

The chain uses TRBV4-3 and TRBJ1-2, with TRBD1 as a possible D gene (6 bases). Deletions cut 0 bases from V and 4 bases from J, with 12 bases between. Germline assignment: CDR1 LGHNA and CDR2 YSLEER. The CDR3 consists of 15 residues. This CDR3 reads CASSQEFEGGYGYTF. CDR3 DNA sequence: TGCGCCAGCAGCCAAGAGTTCGAAGGGGGCTATGGCTACACCTTC.

The CDR3 DNA reads TGTGCCAGCAGGTCCGGGACAGAGTCTAACTATGGCTACACCTTC. Its protein product is CASRSGTESNYGYTF. The chain combines TRBV9 with TRBJ1-2; 7 nucleotides agree with TRBD1. CDR3 size: 15 residues. The ends lost 5 bases at V and 0 bases at J; junction bases unmatched: 7. From germline, CDR1 is SGDLS and CDR2 YYNGEE.

This sequence joins TRBV27 and TRBJ1-5; possible D gene TRBD1, 5 bases. CDR1 MNHEY and CDR2 SMNVEV come from the germline V gene (reference sequence). This CDR3 spans 15 amino acids. With 5 bases removed from V and 8 bases from J, the gap between germline ends came to 19 bases. The DNA for the CDR3 is TGTGCCAGCAGTATGTCGACAGCTATGTTAGAGCCCCAGCATTTT. Its protein is CASSMSTAMLEPQHF.

This clone was detected once. J is TRBJ1-1 and V is TRBV5-1, with a tentative D call TRBD1 (6 bases). V dropped 4 bases and J dropped 4 bases, with 14 bases sitting between them. Germline V gives CDR1 SGHRS, CDR2 YFSETQ. The CDR3 sequence is 14 residues long. The CDR3 bases are TGCGCCAGCAGCACCTACGGGGGCCCCACTGAAGCTTTCTTT. Translating it yields CASSTYGGPTEAFF.

There are a few counts of this clone. The genes are TRBV6-1 and TRBJ2-4; D unclear. The CDR3 runs to 15 residues. Trimming removed 1 base at V and 6 bases at J, with 13 bases between. CDR1 MNHNS and CDR2 SASEGT come from the germline V gene. The CDR3 reads CASSEGPAALNIQYF. CDR3 nucleotides: TGTGCCAGCAGTGAAGGGCCGGCCGCGTTAAACATTCAGTACTTC.

The chain has TRBV6-1 and TRBJ1-1; weak D call: TRBD1 (5 bases). Trimming pared 8 bases from V and 1 base from J, leaving 11 bases between. Per the germline V gene, CDR1 is MNHNS and CDR2 is SASEGT. CDR3 size: 13 residues. CDR3 residues: CASQSRENTEAFF. The CDR3 nucleotides are TGTGCCAGCCAGAGCAGGGAGAACACTGAAGCTTTCTTT.

This clone was counted a single time. The chain carries TRBV5-5 and TRBJ1-1; D is uncertain. Germline V gene data show CDR1 as SGHKS and CDR2 as YYEKEE (reference sequence). Trimming shortened V by 4 bases and J by 3 bases, and 7 bases separated the two germline ends. The CDR3 runs to 12 residues. The CDR3 bases are TGTGCCAGCAGCCTGGGGTACACTGAAGCTTTCTTT. As protein: CASSLGYTEAFF.

Note on this clone: One end of the junction does not line up with germline, which may come from a read error. V usage is TRBV7-7 and J usage is TRBJ2-2, with 8 bases lining up with TRBD2. Germline lookup yields CDR1 SSHAT and CDR2 FNYEAQ (reference sequence). This CDR3 is 16 amino acids long. CDR3 in DNA: TGTGCTAGCAGCTTAACCGGACTAGCCTCCACCGGGGAGCTGTTTTTT. As protein: CASSLTGLASTGELFF.

The CDR3 nucleotides read TGTGCCAGTAGTCGCAAGGGGCCAGGCGAGCAGTACTTC. This gives the protein CASSRKGPGEQYF. V usage is TRBV19 and J usage is TRBJ2-7, with a possible D match to TRBD1 (5 bases). This CDR3 contains 13 residues. CDR1 and CDR2 from the germline V gene are LNHDA and SQIVND (reference sequence). V dropped 5 bases and J dropped 6 bases, with 14 bases sitting between them.

V and J are TRBV7-9 and TRBJ2-3; no firm D call. V shed 2 bases and J shed 0 bases, with 3 bases lying between them. Germline values: CDR1 SEHNR, CDR2 FQNEAQ (reference sequence). The CDR3 spans 13 residues. The CDR3: CASSLPSTDTQYF. CDR3 coding DNA: TGTGCCAGCAGCTTACCTAGCACAGATACGCAGTATTTT.

This clone was counted a few times. The genes are TRBV21-1 and TRBJ2-3; the tabulated D call, TRBD2, remains unverified against the DNA. TRBV21-1 is noted as a pseudogene. The CDR3 is 13 amino acids. The CDR3 DNA follows: TGTGCCAGCATCCCGAGAAACACAGATACGCAGTATTTT. Residues: CASIPRNTDTQYF.

The chain recombines TRBV10-2 with TRBJ2-3, with D unresolved. Trimming pared 7 bases from V and 0 bases from J, leaving 8 bases between. CDR1 is WSHSY and CDR2 is SAAADI in the germline V gene. The CDR3 has 13 residues. The CDR3 loop reads CASTVFSTDTQYF. CDR3 coding DNA: TGCGCCAGCACTGTATTTAGCACAGATACGCAGTATTTT.

The chain is built from TRBV4-1 and TRBJ1-2; D unclear. The CDR3 has 15 residues. Germline CDR1 is MGHRA and CDR2 is YSYEKL. V gave up 1 base and J gave up 5 bases, with 14 bases separating them. The CDR3, as DNA: TGCGCCAGCAGCCAAGCCATGACCGGCGGATATGGCTACACCTTC. It translates to CASSQAMTGGYGYTF.

This chain connects TRBV4-3 to TRBJ1-1; 7 bases match TRBD1. With V trimmed by 1 base and J by 6 bases, 8 bases remained unmatched. The CDR3 extends over 15 amino acids. The germline CDR1 and CDR2 sequences are LGHNA and YSLEER. This chain's CDR3 is CASSQALARGAEAFF. CDR3 in DNA: TGCGCCAGCAGCCAAGCCCTGGCCAGGGGGGCTGAAGCTTTCTTT.

The chain links TRBV4-3 to TRBJ2-1; 7 positions match TRBD1. V shed 1 base and J 7 bases; nucleotides not matched to a gene: 10. The CDR3 consists of 16 residues. CDR1 and CDR2 from the germline V gene are LGHNA and YSLEER. CDR3 protein: CASSQVVGGPLNEQFF. The CDR3, as DNA: TGCGCCAGCAGCCAAGTCGTAGGGGGCCCCCTGAATGAGCAGTTCTTC.

This rearrangement joins TRBV7-9 to TRBJ1-2; tentatively, D is TRBD1 (6 bases). Between the trimmed V and J ends, which lost 3 bases and 5 bases, there was a span of 22 bases. The CDR3 sequence is 17 residues long. Germline loops: CDR1 SEHNR, CDR2 FQNEAQ (reference sequence). CDR3 amino acids: CASSFSYTGSEIYGYTF. The CDR3 DNA sequence: TGTGCCAGCAGCTTCTCCTATACAGGGTCGGAAATATATGGCTACACCTTC.

This clone was detected only a few times. The J gene is TRBJ2-7, the V gene TRBV19; 8 bases line up with TRBD1. V shed 2 bases, J shed 5 bases, and the junction held 8 bases outside the gene matches. In germline, CDR1 is LNHDA, CDR2 SQIVND (reference sequence). This CDR3 has 15 amino acids. CDR3: CASSINGDRSHEQYF. The DNA for the CDR3 is TGTGCCAGTAGTATAAATGGGGACAGGTCCCACGAGCAGTACTTC.

The rearrangement joins TRBV19 to TRBJ1-5; 7 nucleotides line up with TRBD1. Germline lookup yields CDR1 LNHDA and CDR2 SQIVND (reference sequence). V dropped 3 bases and J dropped 7; count of bases not matched to a gene: 9. This CDR3 region has 15 residues. The CDR3: CASSIAQGVIQPQHF. The CDR3 region has the DNA TGTGCCAGTAGTATTGCGCAGGGGGTCATCCAGCCCCAGCATTTT.

The rearrangement links TRBV6-1 to TRBJ1-2, with TRBD1 matching 7 bases. CDR3 size: 12 residues. Germline CDR1 MNHNS, CDR2 SASEGT. The junction had 4 bases not matched to a gene; V was cut back by 5 bases and J by 7 bases. In DNA, the CDR3 is TGTGCCAGCAGTCGCGGGACAGTTGGCTACACCTTC. It yields the protein CASSRGTVGYTF.

The chain is built from TRBV6-5 and TRBJ1-5, with TRBD1 identical over 8 bases. The trim removed 4 bases at V and 3 bases at J, leaving 8 bases unmatched. This CDR3 is 16 amino acids long. The V gene's germline CDR1 is MNHEY and CDR2 SVGAGI. The CDR3 DNA follows: TGTGCCAGCAGTTCGCCGGACAGGGAACCCAATCAGCCCCAGCATTTT. It codes for CASSSPDREPNQPQHF.